Sequencing of this TCR beta chain was carried out in a study of blood T cell repertoires in COVID-19. TCRdb keeps only in-frame clones here, not all; method: immunoSEQ multiplex PCR. This sample carries 330,000 or so clones, more than 85% of them seen once, and the ten largest clones take 2.5% to 3%. In the case of this clone: A read error may produce the germline difference seen at one junction end.

The CDR3 is made up of 15 amino acids. Per the germline V gene, CDR1 is SSHAT and CDR2 is FNYEAQ (reference sequence). Sequenced material: PBMCs or T cells enriched from blood (not recorded which). The TCR originated in a woman in her twenties or thirties who had recovered from COVID-19. This chain connects TRBV7-7 to TRBJ2-3, with TRBD2 identical over 13 bases. The CDR3: CASSVGLAGADTQYF. The CDR3 nucleotides are TGTGCTAGCAGCGTTGGACTAGCGGGGGCAGATACGCAGTATTTT.